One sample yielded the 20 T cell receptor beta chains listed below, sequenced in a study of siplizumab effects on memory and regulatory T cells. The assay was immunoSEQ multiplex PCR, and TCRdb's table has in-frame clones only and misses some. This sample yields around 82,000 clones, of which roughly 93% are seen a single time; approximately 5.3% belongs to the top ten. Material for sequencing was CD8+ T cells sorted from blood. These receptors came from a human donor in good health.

The CDR3 region is CASSGGPSYEQYF. For the CDR3, the DNA is TGCGCCAGCAGCGGGGGGCCCTCCTACGAGCAGTACTTC. This chain connects TRBV5-1 to TRBJ2-7; possibly TRBD1 or TRBD2 for D (6 bases each). This CDR3 spans 13 amino acids. Between the trimmed V and J ends, which lost 4 bases and 0 bases, there was a span of 8 bases. Germline CDR1 and CDR2: SGHRS and YFSETQ.

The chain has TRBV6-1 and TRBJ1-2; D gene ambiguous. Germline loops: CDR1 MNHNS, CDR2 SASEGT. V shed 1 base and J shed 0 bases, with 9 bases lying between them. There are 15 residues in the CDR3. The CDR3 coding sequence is TGTGCCAGCAGTGAAGGTTTGTCAGCTAACTATGGCTACACCTTC. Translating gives CASSEGLSANYGYTF.

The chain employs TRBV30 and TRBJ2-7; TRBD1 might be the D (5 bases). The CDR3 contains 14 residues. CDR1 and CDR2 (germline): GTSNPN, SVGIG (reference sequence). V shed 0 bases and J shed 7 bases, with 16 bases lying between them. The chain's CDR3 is CAWSVQDIPREQYF. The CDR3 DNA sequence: TGTGCCTGGAGTGTACAGGACATCCCTAGGGAGCAGTACTTC.

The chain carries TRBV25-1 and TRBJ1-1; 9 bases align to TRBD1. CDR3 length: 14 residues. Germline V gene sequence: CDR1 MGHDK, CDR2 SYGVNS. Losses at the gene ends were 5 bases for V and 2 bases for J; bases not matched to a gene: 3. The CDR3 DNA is TGTGCCAGCAGTTTGACAGGGGGAAACACTGAAGCTTTCTTT. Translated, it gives CASSLTGGNTEAFF.

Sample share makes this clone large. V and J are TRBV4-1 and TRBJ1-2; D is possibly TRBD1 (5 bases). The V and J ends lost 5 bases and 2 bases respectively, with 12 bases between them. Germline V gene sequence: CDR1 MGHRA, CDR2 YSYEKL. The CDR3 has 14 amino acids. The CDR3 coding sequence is TGCGCCAGCAGCGAAGTGACAGAGAACTATGGCTACACCTTC. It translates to CASSEVTENYGYTF.

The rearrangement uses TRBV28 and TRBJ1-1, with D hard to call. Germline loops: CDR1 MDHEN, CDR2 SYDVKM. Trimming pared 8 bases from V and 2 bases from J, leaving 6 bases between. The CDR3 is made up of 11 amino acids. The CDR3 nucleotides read TGTGCCAGCGGTAAAAACACTGAAGCTTTCTTT. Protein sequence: CASGKNTEAFF.

CDR3 region: CASSAGSNQPQHF. The CDR3 DNA reads as TGTGCCAGCAGTGCAGGGTCCAATCAGCCCCAGCATTTT. This sequence joins TRBV27 and TRBJ1-5; TRBD1 might be the D (5 bases). Germline V gives CDR1 MNHEY, CDR2 SMNVEV (reference sequence). The V and J ends lost 5 bases and 3 bases respectively, with 8 bases between them. The CDR3 covers 13 residues.

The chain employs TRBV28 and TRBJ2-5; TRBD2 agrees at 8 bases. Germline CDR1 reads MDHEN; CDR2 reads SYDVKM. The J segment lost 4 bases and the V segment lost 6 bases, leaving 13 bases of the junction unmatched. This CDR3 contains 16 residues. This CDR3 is CASSATTSGGGETQYF. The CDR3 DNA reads TGTGCCAGCAGCGCAACTACTAGCGGAGGGGGAGAGACCCAGTACTTC.

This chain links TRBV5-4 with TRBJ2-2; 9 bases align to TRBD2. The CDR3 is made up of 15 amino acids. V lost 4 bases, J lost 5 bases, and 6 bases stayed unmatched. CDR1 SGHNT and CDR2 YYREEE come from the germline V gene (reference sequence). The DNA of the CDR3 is TGTGCCAGCAGCCCCAATAGCGGGGGTACCGGGGAGCTGTTTTTT. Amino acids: CASSPNSGGTGELFF.

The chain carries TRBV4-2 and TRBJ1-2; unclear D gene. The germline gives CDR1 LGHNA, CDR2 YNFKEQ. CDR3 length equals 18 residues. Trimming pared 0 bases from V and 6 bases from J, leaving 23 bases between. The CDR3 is CASSQDNTIGISGDGYTF. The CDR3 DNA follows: TGTGCCAGCAGCCAAGATAACACCATCGGGATTAGTGGGGATGGCTACACCTTC.

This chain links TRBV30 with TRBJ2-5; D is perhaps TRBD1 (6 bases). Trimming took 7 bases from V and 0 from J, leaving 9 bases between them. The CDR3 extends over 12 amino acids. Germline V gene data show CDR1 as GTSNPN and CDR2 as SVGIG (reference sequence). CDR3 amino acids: CASTGYQETQYF. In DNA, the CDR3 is TGTGCCTCCACAGGGTACCAAGAGACCCAGTACTTC.

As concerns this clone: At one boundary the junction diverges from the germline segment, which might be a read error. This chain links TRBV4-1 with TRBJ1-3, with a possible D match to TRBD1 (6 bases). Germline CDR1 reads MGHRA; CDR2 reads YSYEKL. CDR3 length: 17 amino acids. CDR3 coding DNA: TGCGCCAGCAGCCCAGCGGGACACGAGAGCTCTGGAAACACCACATATTTT. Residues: CASSPAGHESSGNTTYF.

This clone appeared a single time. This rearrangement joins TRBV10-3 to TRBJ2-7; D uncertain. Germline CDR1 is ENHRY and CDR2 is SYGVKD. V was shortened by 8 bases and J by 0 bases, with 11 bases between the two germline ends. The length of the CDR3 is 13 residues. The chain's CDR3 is CAIGHLSSYEQYF. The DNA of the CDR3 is TGTGCCATCGGGCACCTCAGCTCCTACGAGCAGTACTTC.

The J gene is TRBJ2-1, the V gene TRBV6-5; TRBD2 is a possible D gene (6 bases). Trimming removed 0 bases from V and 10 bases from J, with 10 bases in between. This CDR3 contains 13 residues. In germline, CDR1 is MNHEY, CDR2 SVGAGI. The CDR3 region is CASSYSEGGEQFF. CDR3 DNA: TGTGCCAGCAGTTACTCTGAGGGAGGCGAGCAGTTCTTC.

In DNA, the CDR3 is TGTGCCAGCAGCTTAGAAGTGGAGGATGAAAAACTGTTTTTT. This gives the protein CASSLEVEDEKLFF. The rearrangement joins TRBV7-6 to TRBJ1-4, with D unclear. The V and J ends lost 1 base and 6 bases respectively, with 9 bases between them. Looked up from germline, CDR1 is SGHVS and CDR2 is FNYEAQ. The CDR3 sequence is 14 residues long.

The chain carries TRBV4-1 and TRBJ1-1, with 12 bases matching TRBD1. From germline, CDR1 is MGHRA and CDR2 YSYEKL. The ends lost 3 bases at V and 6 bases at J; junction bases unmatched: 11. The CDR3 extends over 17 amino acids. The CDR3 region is CASSQFGSGQGAAEAFF. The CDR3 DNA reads TGCGCCAGCAGCCAGTTCGGTTCGGGACAGGGGGCCGCTGAAGCTTTCTTT.

Here the CDR3 DNA reads TGTGCCAGCACCCCCGCGACAGGACCCTCCTACGAGCAGTACTTC. Its protein is CASTPATGPSYEQYF. The chain has TRBV28 and TRBJ2-7; possibly TRBD1 for D (6 bases). The germline gives CDR1 MDHEN, CDR2 SYDVKM. The CDR3 sequence is 15 residues long. Trimming left V 7 bases short and J 0 bases short, with 16 bases between.

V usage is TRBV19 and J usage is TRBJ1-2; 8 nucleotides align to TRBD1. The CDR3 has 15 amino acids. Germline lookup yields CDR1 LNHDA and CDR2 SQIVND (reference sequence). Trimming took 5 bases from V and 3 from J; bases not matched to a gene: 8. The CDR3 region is CASSPGTGGHYGYTF. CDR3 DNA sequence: TGTGCCAGTAGTCCCGGGACAGGAGGACACTATGGCTACACCTTC. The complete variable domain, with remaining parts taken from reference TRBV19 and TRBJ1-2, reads DGGITQSPKYLFRKEGQNVTLSCEQNLNHDAMYWYRQDPGQGLRLIYYSQIVNDFQKGDIAEGYSVSREKKESFPLTVTSAQKNPTAFYLCASSPGTGGHYGYTFGSGTRLTVV.

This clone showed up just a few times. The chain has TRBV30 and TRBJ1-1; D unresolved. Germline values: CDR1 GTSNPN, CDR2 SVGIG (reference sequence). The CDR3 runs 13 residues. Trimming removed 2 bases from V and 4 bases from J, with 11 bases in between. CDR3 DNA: TGTGCCTGGAGTCTACCTCATCCCACTGAAGCTTTCTTT. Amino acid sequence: CAWSLPHPTEAFF.

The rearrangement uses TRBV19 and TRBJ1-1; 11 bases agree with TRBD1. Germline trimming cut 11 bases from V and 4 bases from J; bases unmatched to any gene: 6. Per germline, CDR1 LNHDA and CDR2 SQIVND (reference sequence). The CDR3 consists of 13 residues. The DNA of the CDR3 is TGTGCCGGAGGCGGGACAGGGGGCACTGAAGCTTTCTTT. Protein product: CAGGGTGGTEAFF.